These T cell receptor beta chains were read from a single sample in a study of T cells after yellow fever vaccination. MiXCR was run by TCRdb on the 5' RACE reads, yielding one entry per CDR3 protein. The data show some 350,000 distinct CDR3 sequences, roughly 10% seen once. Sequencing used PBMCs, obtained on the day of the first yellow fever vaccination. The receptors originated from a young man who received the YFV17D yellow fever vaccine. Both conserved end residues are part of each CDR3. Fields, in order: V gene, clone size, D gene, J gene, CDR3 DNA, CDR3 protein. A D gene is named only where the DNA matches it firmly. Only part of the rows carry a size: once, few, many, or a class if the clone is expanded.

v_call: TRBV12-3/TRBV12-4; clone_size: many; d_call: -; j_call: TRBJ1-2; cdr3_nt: TGTGCCAGCAGTTTACACTATGGCTACACCTTC; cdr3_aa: CASSLHYGYTF
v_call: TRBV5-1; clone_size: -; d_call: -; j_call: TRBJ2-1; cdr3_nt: TGCGCCAGCACCACCGGGGGACATACGGTCAATGAGCAGTTCTTC; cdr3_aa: CASTTGGHTVNEQFF
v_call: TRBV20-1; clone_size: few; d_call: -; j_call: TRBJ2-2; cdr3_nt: TGCAGTGCTAGAATACAGGGAACCGGGGAGCTGTTTTTT; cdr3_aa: CSARIQGTGELFF
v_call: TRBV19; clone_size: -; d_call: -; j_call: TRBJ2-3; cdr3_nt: TGTGCCAGTAGTAAGGTCCGGCTCCCTAGCACAGATACGCAGTATTTT; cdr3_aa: CASSKVRLPSTDTQYF
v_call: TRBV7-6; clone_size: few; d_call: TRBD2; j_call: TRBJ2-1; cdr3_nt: TGTGCCAGCAGCCTAGGGGGCGGGGGGGTAAATGAGCAGTTCTTC; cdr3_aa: CASSLGGGGVNEQFF
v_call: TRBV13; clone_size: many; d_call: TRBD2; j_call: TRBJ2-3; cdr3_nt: TGTGCCAGCAGCATTAGCGGGGGGAACACAGATACGCAGTATTTT; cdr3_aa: CASSISGGNTDTQYF
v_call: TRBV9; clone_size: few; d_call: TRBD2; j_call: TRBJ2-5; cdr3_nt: TGTGCCAGCAGCCCAGTCATAGGGACTAGTAGTTTGGAGACCCAGTACTTC; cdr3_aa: CASSPVIGTSSLETQYF
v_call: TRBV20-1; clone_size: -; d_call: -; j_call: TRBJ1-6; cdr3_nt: TGCAGTGCCGCCCGGGACCAGAATTCACCCCTCCACTTT; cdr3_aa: CSAARDQNSPLHF
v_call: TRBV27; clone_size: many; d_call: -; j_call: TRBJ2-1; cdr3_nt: TGTGCCAGCAAGAAGGACCCCATGCGGGAGCAGTTCTTC; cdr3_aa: CASKKDPMREQFF
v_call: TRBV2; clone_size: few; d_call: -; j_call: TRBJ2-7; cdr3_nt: TGTGCCAGCAGAGAACGGGCAGGTAGCTCCTACGAGCAGTACTTC; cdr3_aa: CASRERAGSSYEQYF
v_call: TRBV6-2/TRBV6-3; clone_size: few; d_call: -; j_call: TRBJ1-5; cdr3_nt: TGTGCCAGCAGCTCGCGCGTTTCAGGGGAATATAGCAATCAGCCCCAGCATTTT; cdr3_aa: CASSSRVSGEYSNQPQHF
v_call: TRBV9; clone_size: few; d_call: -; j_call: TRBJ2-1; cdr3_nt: TGTGCCAGCAGCGTATCCTACTGGAGCTCCTACAATGAGCAGTTCTTC; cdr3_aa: CASSVSYWSSYNEQFF
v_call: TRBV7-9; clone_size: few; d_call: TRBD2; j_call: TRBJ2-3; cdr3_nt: TGTGCCAGCAGACCGACTAGCGGGGGCACCACAGATACGCAGTATTTT; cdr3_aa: CASRPTSGGTTDTQYF
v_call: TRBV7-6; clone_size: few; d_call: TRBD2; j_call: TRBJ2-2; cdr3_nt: TGTGCCAGCAGCTCAAGCGGGGGGACGAACACCGGGGAGCTGTTTTTT; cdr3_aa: CASSSSGGTNTGELFF
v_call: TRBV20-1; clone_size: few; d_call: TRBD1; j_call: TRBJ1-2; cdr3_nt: TGCAGTGCTAATGACAGGGCCACTAACTATGGCTACACCTTC; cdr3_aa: CSANDRATNYGYTF
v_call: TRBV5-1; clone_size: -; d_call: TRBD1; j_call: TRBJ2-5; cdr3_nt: TGCGCCAGCAGGCGACAGGGTGATCCCCAAGAGACCCAGTACTTC; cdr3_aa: CASRRQGDPQETQYF
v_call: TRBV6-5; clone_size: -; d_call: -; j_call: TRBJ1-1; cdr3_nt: TGTGCCAGCAGTTACTCGAGTTGGGACACTGAAGCTTTCTTT; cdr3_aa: CASSYSSWDTEAFF
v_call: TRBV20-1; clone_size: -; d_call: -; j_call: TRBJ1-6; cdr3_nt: TGCAGTGCTATAGGTTTTGGGGGTTCACCCCTCCACTTT; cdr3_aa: CSAIGFGGSPLHF
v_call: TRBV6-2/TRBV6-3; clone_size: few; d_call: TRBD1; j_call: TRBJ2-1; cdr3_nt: TGTGCCAGCAGTACCTACAGGGGTCGAGGCAATGAGCAGTTCTTC; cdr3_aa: CASSTYRGRGNEQFF
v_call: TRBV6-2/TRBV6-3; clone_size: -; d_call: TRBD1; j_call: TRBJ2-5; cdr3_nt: TGTGCCAGCAGTCAATCAGGGGGAAAAGAGACCCAGTACTTC; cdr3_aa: CASSQSGGKETQYF
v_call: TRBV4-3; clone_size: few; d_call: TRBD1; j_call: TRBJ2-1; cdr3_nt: TGCGCCAGCAGCCACGGACAGGGTTTCGATGAGCAGTTCTTC; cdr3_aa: CASSHGQGFDEQFF
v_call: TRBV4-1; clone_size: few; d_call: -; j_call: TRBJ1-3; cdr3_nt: TGCGCCAGCAGCTTCCTAGGCCCTGGAAACACCATATATTTT; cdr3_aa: CASSFLGPGNTIYF
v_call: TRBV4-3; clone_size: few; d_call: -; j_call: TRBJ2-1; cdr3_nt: TGCGCCAGCAGCCAAGTCATGGGGGCCGGTGTTAATGAGCAGTTCTTC; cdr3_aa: CASSQVMGAGVNEQFF
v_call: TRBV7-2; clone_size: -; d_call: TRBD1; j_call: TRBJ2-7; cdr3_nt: TGTGCCAGCAGCTCCGTCCCGGGACAGGGGGTCGGGCAGTACTTC; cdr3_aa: CASSSVPGQGVGQYF
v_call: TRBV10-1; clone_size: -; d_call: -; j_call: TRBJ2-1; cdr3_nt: TGCGCCAGCAGTGGGCTCCCCGGCAATGAGCAGTTCTTC; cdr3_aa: CASSGLPGNEQFF
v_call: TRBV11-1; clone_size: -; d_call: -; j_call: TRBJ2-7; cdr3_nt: TGTGCCAGCAGCTCTAGATGGTCCTACGAGCAGTACTTC; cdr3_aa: CASSSRWSYEQYF